A single sample is the source of the 3 T cell receptor beta chains below, sequenced in a study of shared clonotypes between healthy human individuals (dated by TCRdb to 2018 to 2021). Libraries were made using the immunoSEQ multiplex PCR assay. Held by TCRdb, this immuneACCESS table contains in-frame sequences only and omits some clones. Under half of the omission traces to an unresolved V gene where checked; the cause of the rest is unknown. The sample data list hundreds of thousands of clones, and approximately 95% of these were observed just once. About 0.11% of the sample goes to the ten largest clones. For the CD8 naive samples, CD45RO-negative cells were positively selected for CCR7, yielding a CD45RA+CCR7+ population from which TemRA cells were excluded. The sequenced material came from naive CD8+ T cells sorted from blood. The cell subset or site label here, explained by the study, means: CD45RA+CCR7+. These receptors all stem from a woman aged 25 to 39 in good health.

V usage is TRBV28 and J usage is TRBJ2-7, with 7 nucleotides matching TRBD1. CDR1 and CDR2 (germline): MDHEN, SYDVKM. V gave up 4 bases and J gave up 4 bases; unmatched junction bases: 10. This CDR3 has 15 residues. The CDR3 DNA reads TGTGCCAGCAGTTCCCTATACGGGACAGAGTACGAGCAGTACTTC. Encoded protein: CASSSLYGTEYEQYF.

This chain links TRBV14 with TRBJ2-3; 7 bases align to TRBD2. The ends lost 3 bases at V and 5 bases at J; junction bases unmatched: 5. The length of the CDR3 is 14 residues. The V gene's germline CDR1 is SGHDN and CDR2 FVKESK. DNA for the CDR3: TGTGCCAGCAGCCACCGACTAGCCGAAGATACGCAGTATTTT. Its protein product is CASSHRLAEDTQYF.

Turning to this clone: This specimen includes other DNA sequences encoding the same CDR3. The chain recombines TRBV5-1 with TRBJ2-7, with TRBD2 as a possible D gene (7 bases). Germline loops: CDR1 SGHRS, CDR2 YFSETQ. The CDR3 covers 14 residues. V was shortened by 4 bases and J by 3 bases, with 14 bases between the two germline ends. The CDR3 sequence is CASSSYRGGYEQYF. Here the CDR3 DNA reads TGCGCCAGCAGCAGCTATAGGGGGGGCTACGAGCAGTACTTC.